Shown below are 19 T cell receptor beta chains from a single sample sequenced in a study of blood T cell repertoires in COVID-19. Measured with immunoSEQ multiplex PCR; TCRdb has only the in-frame clones, and not every one. This table holds some 140,000 clones, approximately 90% found once. Sequences were obtained from peripheral blood. Every receptor here comes from a man over 45 with active or convalescent COVID-19.

The chain uses TRBV6-6 and TRBJ2-2, with TRBD2 matching 11 bases. The V segment lost 5 bases and the J segment 0 bases; nucleotides outside the gene matches: 2. This CDR3 has 16 amino acids. CDR1 is MNHNY and CDR2 is SVGAGI in the germline V gene (reference sequence). The CDR3, as DNA: TGTGCCAGCAGTAGGGGACTAGCGGCGAACACCGGGGAGCTGTTTTTT. Residues: CASSRGLAANTGELFF.

The chain combines TRBV18 with TRBJ1-1; 8 nucleotides align to TRBD1. The CDR3 is made up of 16 amino acids. Germline-derived CDR1 and CDR2 are KGHSH and LQKENI. J gave up 4 bases and V 4 bases, and 11 bases lay outside the gene matches. In DNA, the CDR3 is TGTGCCAGCTCACGACTCCCGGGACAGGCCTTCACTGAAGCTTTCTTT. This encodes CASSRLPGQAFTEAFF.

This clone has only a few counts. V usage is TRBV7-8 and J usage is TRBJ1-5, with 12 bases identical to TRBD1. The ends lost 0 bases at V and 4 bases at J; junction bases unmatched: 13. Germline CDR1 reads SGHVS; CDR2 reads FQNEAQ. The CDR3 length is 20 residues. CDR3 bases: TGTGCCAGCAGCTTAGCGTGGCGTAGGTTGGGACAGGGGGCAAATCAGCCCCAGCATTTT. Its translation: CASSLAWRRLGQGANQPQHF.

The rearrangement uses TRBV19 and TRBJ1-5; D might be TRBD1 (6 bases). Trimming shortened V by 1 base and J by 5 bases, and 9 bases separated the two germline ends. Germline CDR1 and CDR2: LNHDA and SQIVND (reference sequence). The CDR3 has 14 residues. The CDR3 reads CASSIAGDYQPQHF. The CDR3 region has the DNA TGTGCCAGTAGTATAGCAGGGGATTATCAGCCCCAGCATTTT. The full variable domain, in which reference TRBV19 and TRBJ1-5 provide the parts outside the CDR3, is DGGITQSPKYLFRKEGQNVTLSCEQNLNHDAMYWYRQDPGQGLRLIYYSQIVNDFQKGDIAEGYSVSREKKESFPLTVTSAQKNPTAFYLCASSIAGDYQPQHFGDGTRLSIL.

This clone has only one observation. The chain is built from TRBV27 and TRBJ2-5; 15 nucleotides line up with TRBD2. The CDR3 is 18 residues long. V was clipped by 5 bases and J by 6 bases; unmatched bases: 13. Germline CDR1 is MNHEY and CDR2 is SMNVEV (reference sequence). The CDR3 sequence is CASSPGLAGGTGSKTQYF. CDR3 nucleotides: TGTGCCAGCAGTCCGGGACTAGCGGGGGGAACAGGGTCTAAGACCCAGTACTTC.

The chain links TRBV4-2 to TRBJ2-1; TRBD2 aligns across 7 bases. Trimming cost V 0 bases and J 8 bases; bases outside gene matches: 7. Germline CDR1 is LGHNA and CDR2 is YNFKEQ. This CDR3 region has 15 residues. The CDR3 reads CASSQDLRELYEQFF. CDR3 nucleotide sequence: TGTGCCAGCAGCCAAGACTTGCGGGAGTTATATGAGCAGTTCTTC.

The V and J genes are TRBV30 and TRBJ1-5; no reliable D call. CDR1 is GTSNPN and CDR2 is SVGIG in the germline V gene (reference sequence). V dropped 4 bases and J dropped 0 bases, with 10 bases sitting between them. The CDR3 spans 14 residues. The CDR3 region is CAWNQADSNQPQHF. The CDR3 DNA follows: TGTGCCTGGAACCAAGCCGATAGCAATCAGCCCCAGCATTTT.

The chain uses TRBV18 and TRBJ2-1; 10 bases are shared with TRBD2. After removal of 5 bases from V and 5 bases from J, the junction contained 9 bases not matched to a gene. Germline-derived CDR1 and CDR2 are KGHSH and LQKENI. The CDR3 has 16 amino acids. The DNA of the CDR3 is TGTGCCAGCTCAAATTCCCTAGCGGGAGTTCACAATGAGCAGTTCTTC. Amino acid sequence: CASSNSLAGVHNEQFF.

The CDR3 sequence is CATSDPGLAKTDTQYF. In DNA, the CDR3 is TGTGCCACCAGTGATCCGGGACTAGCGAAAACCGATACGCAGTATTTT. The V gene is TRBV24-1, the J gene TRBJ2-3; 10 nucleotides match TRBD2. There are 16 residues in the CDR3. Trimming removed 3 bases from V and 6 bases from J; junction bases left unmatched: 8. Germline loops: CDR1 KGHDR, CDR2 SFDVKD.

This clone was counted once. The chain joins TRBV5-1 to TRBJ2-4; 9 nucleotides align to TRBD1. The ends lost 3 bases at V and 5 bases at J; junction bases unmatched: 0. Germline-derived CDR1 and CDR2 are SGHRS and YFSETQ. The CDR3 spans 13 residues. CDR3 DNA: TGCGCCAGCAGCTGGGACAGGGAAAACATTCAGTACTTC. Translated, it gives CASSWDRENIQYF.

The J gene is TRBJ2-1, the V gene TRBV24-1; TRBD2 aligns across 7 bases. J was trimmed by 9 bases and V by 4 bases; bases with no gene match: 17. The germline V gene has CDR1 KGHDR and CDR2 SFDVKD. The CDR3 contains 17 residues. In DNA form, the CDR3 reads TGTGCCACCAGTGACCCGCGGGGGTCCGGGGGAAGGGTTGAGCAGTTCTTC. Amino acids: CATSDPRGSGGRVEQFF.

V is TRBV5-6 and J is TRBJ1-5; D gene unclear. From germline, CDR1 is SGHDT and CDR2 YYEEEE. The CDR3 contains 15 residues. V gave up 2 bases and J gave up 6 bases, with 15 bases separating them. The CDR3 protein is CASSFGWGDGQPQHF. As DNA, the CDR3 is TGTGCCAGCAGCTTTGGATGGGGAGACGGTCAGCCCCAGCATTTT.

The chain couples TRBV29-1 to TRBJ2-7; D might be TRBD2 (5 bases). This CDR3 contains 11 residues. V dropped 4 bases and J dropped 5 bases, with 9 bases sitting between them. CDR1 is SQVTM, CDR2 ANQGSEA, per germline. This CDR3 reads CSVVSGNEQYF. CDR3 nucleotides: TGCAGCGTTGTCTCGGGGAACGAGCAGTACTTC.

The chain has TRBV5-6 and TRBJ2-7, with D uncertain. The CDR3 spans 13 residues. Trimming removed 0 bases from V and 3 bases from J, with 7 bases in between. Germline V gene data show CDR1 as SGHDT and CDR2 as YYEEEE. Here the CDR3 DNA reads TGTGCCAGCAGCTTGGGTCCAGGCTACGAGCAGTACTTC. This translates into CASSLGPGYEQYF.

This rearrangement joins TRBV4-3 to TRBJ1-4; D gene ambiguous. The CDR3 runs to 16 residues. Trimming cost V 1 base and J 6 bases, with 15 bases left between them. Germline CDR1 is LGHNA and CDR2 is YSLEER. The DNA of the CDR3 is TGCGCCAGCAGCCAAGTTCGCGGGTCGGGATATGAAAAACTGTTTTTT. This codes for CASSQVRGSGYEKLFF.

This chain joins TRBV4-1 and TRBJ2-5, with D tentatively TRBD2 (6 bases). The CDR3 has 13 residues. V lost 1 base to trimming and J lost 7 bases, with 10 bases between them. From germline, CDR1 is MGHRA and CDR2 YSYEKL. The CDR3 DNA follows: TGCGCCAGCAGCCAAGTGGGACTGGTGACCCAGTACTTC. Translation: CASSQVGLVTQYF.

Written as DNA, the CDR3 is TGTGCCAGCAGCCCCACTAGCGGGGGGGCCAGTGAGACCCAGTACTTC. Amino acids: CASSPTSGGASETQYF. The V and J genes are TRBV3-1 (or the pseudogene TRBV3-2) and TRBJ2-5; 13 positions match TRBD2. This CDR3 region has 16 residues. Germline trimming cut 4 bases from V and 5 bases from J; bases unmatched to any gene: 7. Germline CDR1 is LGHDT and CDR2 is YNNKEL (reference sequence).

This clone was detected only once. The rearrangement links TRBV12-5 to TRBJ2-3, with a weak D call TRBD2 (5 bases). Germline-derived CDR1 and CDR2 are LGHNT and FRNRAP. The CDR3 extends over 16 amino acids. The V gene lost 5 bases and the J gene lost 5 bases, with 20 bases spanning the gap. The chain's CDR3 is CASGTRTSHAGDTQYF. The CDR3 region has the DNA TGTGCTAGTGGTACCCGGACGAGCCACGCGGGAGATACGCAGTATTTT.

The CDR3 protein is CASSRGQADTYEQYF. In DNA form, the CDR3 reads TGTGCCAGCAGCCGCGGACAGGCTGATACCTACGAGCAGTACTTC. This chain joins TRBV7-8 and TRBJ2-7; the match to TRBD1 covers 7 bases. V shed 5 bases, J shed 2 bases, and the junction held 9 bases outside the gene matches. CDR3 length: 15 residues. Germline V gene data show CDR1 as SGHVS and CDR2 as FQNEAQ.